This is a list of T cell receptor beta chains from one sample in a study of blood T cell repertoires in COVID-19. Clones were sequenced by immunoSEQ multiplex PCR, and TCRdb holds only the in-frame ones, with some missing. The repertoire holds about 150,000 clones, around 80% seen once, with around two fifths in the top ten. Sequenced: peripheral blood. These receptors all stem from a human donor in a cohort sampled during active COVID-19. CDR3s include the opening cysteine and the closing phenylalanine or tryptophan.

V gene	J gene	CDR3 protein
TRBV2	TRBJ1-6	CASSQEERSPLHF
TRBV7-2	TRBJ1-2	CASSWDRGQGYGYTF
TRBV12-3/TRBV12-4	TRBJ2-2	CASRVGSRELFF
TRBV30	TRBJ1-2	CAWSRGDNYGYTF
TRBV5-1	TRBJ2-7	CASSDGQGPYEQYF
TRBV9	TRBJ1-5	CASSEGSSNQPQHF
TRBV18	TRBJ2-3	CASSPNFRQGYSTDTQYF
TRBV7-6	TRBJ2-3	CASSQRPRTASTDTQYF
TRBV28	TRBJ1-2	CASSGRGFWYGYTF
TRBV4-2	TRBJ1-1	CASSEPQGATEAFF
TRBV9	TRBJ2-3	CASSVGTGYDTQYF
TRBV28	TRBJ1-4	CASSPGGVGANEKLFF
TRBV5-1	TRBJ1-1	CASSPQNGQGGTEAFF
TRBV5-4	TRBJ1-2	CASSLATFSNYGYTF
TRBV6-5	TRBJ2-5	CASSPAAARETQYF
TRBV9	TRBJ2-5	CASSVGDGGAETQYF
TRBV18	TRBJ1-3	CASSPQRDRGKTGNTIYF
TRBV5-1	TRBJ2-7	CASSLTGAYEQYF
TRBV4-3	TRBJ2-3	CASSLLAGGPVDTQYF
TRBV11-1	TRBJ1-2	CASSLPRGLNGYTF
TRBV7-2	TRBJ1-1	CASSTTGFTEAFF
TRBV7-9	TRBJ2-5	CASSFPSGIQETQYF
TRBV4-2	TRBJ1-3	CASSPIDRDSGNTIYF
TRBV3-1/TRBV3-2	TRBJ2-7	CASSQVAHKQYF
TRBV5-4	TRBJ2-4	CASSPGGYQPGREGQYF
TRBV7-2	TRBJ2-1	CASSPATGLEQFF
TRBV7-2	TRBJ2-1	CASSFGTGSYNEQFF
TRBV30	TRBJ1-2	CAWGLGVRYGYTF
TRBV7-9	TRBJ2-7	CASSFELAGREQYF
TRBV2	TRBJ2-5	CARSSLGLGQETQYF
TRBV3-1/TRBV3-2	TRBJ2-4	CASSPSGGAPKNIQYF
TRBV11-3	TRBJ1-1	CASSLRGTGRLATEAFF
TRBV19	TRBJ2-1	CASSRRDYNEQFF
TRBV6-5	TRBJ1-1	CASNGHMNTEAFF
TRBV4-3	TRBJ1-2	CASSQGTATNYGYTF
TRBV5-5	TRBJ1-1	CASNRQGGMNTEAFF
TRBV6-5	TRBJ2-5	CASSYSVQFQETQYF
TRBV2	TRBJ1-2	CASLFGLLNYGYTF
TRBV3-1/TRBV3-2	TRBJ2-3	CASSPHGGAVSDTQYF
TRBV18	TRBJ1-5	CASSRQGMDQPQHF
TRBV4-3	TRBJ1-2	CASSQGGAQGYTF
TRBV5-1	TRBJ1-1	CASSPRTNTEAFF
TRBV5-6	TRBJ2-1	CASSLVGGSYNEQFF
TRBV18	TRBJ1-2	CASSPPFGGTNYGYTF
TRBV7-9	TRBJ1-1	CASSPGQGNEYTEAFF
TRBV27	TRBJ1-2	CASSFRPGASGYTF
TRBV7-8	TRBJ2-2	CASSLPPTLSTGELFF
TRBV19	TRBJ1-3	CASSITYGRIPGNTIYF
TRBV5-4	TRBJ1-3	CASSPGGAMGNTIYF
TRBV19	TRBJ1-5	CASSISGTGIQPQHF
TRBV6-5	TRBJ1-3	CASSRTTSGNTIYF
TRBV28	TRBJ1-5	CASSPPTGFSNQPQHF
TRBV7-9	TRBJ2-1	CASSMDFNEQFF
TRBV28	TRBJ1-2	CASSFLQSNYGYTF
TRBV6-2/TRBV6-3	TRBJ2-2	CASSLEAGELFF
TRBV21-1	TRBJ2-3	CASSRRTDTQYF
TRBV18	TRBJ2-5	CASSPQQQETQYF
TRBV6-1	TRBJ1-2	CASSELGGLNYGYTF
TRBV7-2	TRBJ1-5	CASSSYSNQPQHF
TRBV18	TRBJ1-2	CASSPGEGYGYTF